The sequence of this T cell receptor (beta chain) was determined in a study of shared clonotypes between healthy human individuals. As for the study in general: Per donor, three plates held CD4 naive cells, three held CD4 memory, two held CD8 naive and one held CD8 memory.

The protocol was immunoSEQ multiplex PCR, while the TCRdb copy is restricted to in-frame clones and leaves out a portion. Of hundreds of thousands of clones in the sample, around four fifths are singletons; the top ten hold around 2%. V shed 5 bases and J 3 bases; nucleotides not matched to a gene: 8. Looked up from germline, CDR1 is MDHEN and CDR2 is SYDVKM. The CDR3 length is 15 residues. The TCR originated in a woman aged 30 to 39 in good health. The chain has TRBV28 and TRBJ1-1; 8 bases are a match to TRBD1. Sequencing input: memory CD4+ T cells sorted from blood. Subset reported: CD45RA-negative fraction. This CDR3 is CASSPWDRKDTEAFF. In DNA, the CDR3 is TGTGCCAGCAGTCCCTGGGACAGGAAGGACACTGAAGCTTTCTTT.